Listed here are 26 T cell receptor beta chains from one sample, sequenced in a study of beta chain features in type 1 diabetes. These receptors are not linked to any known antigen. The authors reverse transcribed all of the isolated RNA, so sequencing captured expressed TCRB transcripts. Clones were read by immunoSEQ multiplex PCR, and TCRdb kept only the in-frame ones, dropping some. This table has approximately 57,000 clones, under 60% appearing once. Findings and caveats of the study: Shortening that was moderate but significant affected the TCRB CDR3s of Type 1 diabetes patients in all four CD4+ subsets.

The specimen sequenced was Tregs from blood. The origin of the receptors is a woman aged 40 to 55 with type 1 diabetes.

The rearrangement uses TRBV19 and TRBJ2-3; 16 positions agree with TRBD2. Germline V gene data show CDR1 as LNHDA and CDR2 as SQIVND (reference sequence). J lost 3 bases, V lost 6 bases, and 12 bases had no gene match. This CDR3 has 19 amino acids. CDR3 in DNA: TGTGCCAGTAGCCGTCCGGGACTAGCGGGAGGGCCCAGGACAGATACGCAGTATTTT. Protein: CASSRPGLAGGPRTDTQYF.

This chain links TRBV5-5 with TRBJ1-6; no firm D call. This CDR3 contains 13 residues. Trimming stripped 5 bases from V and 14 bases from J, with 17 bases between. From germline, CDR1 is SGHKS and CDR2 YYEKEE (reference sequence). The CDR3, as DNA: TGTGCCAGCAGACAGAGTCCTTTTATGGCCCTCCACTTT. Its protein product is CASRQSPFMALHF.

The rearrangement links TRBV20-1 to TRBJ1-1, with TRBD1 identical over 10 bases. The CDR3 contains 10 residues. The J segment lost 13 bases and the V segment lost 3 bases, leaving 2 bases of the junction unmatched. In germline, CDR1 is DFQATT, CDR2 SNEGSKA (reference sequence). This chain's CDR3 is CSASGQGVFF. The CDR3 DNA sequence: TGCAGTGCTAGTGGACAGGGGGTTTTCTTT.

This chain joins TRBV30 and TRBJ1-6; TRBD1 agrees at 7 bases. V shed 6 bases and J 10 bases; nucleotides not matched to a gene: 9. The CDR3 sequence is 13 residues long. The germline gives CDR1 GTSNPN, CDR2 SVGIG (reference sequence). The CDR3 here is CACSAGQISPLHF. Written as DNA, the CDR3 is TGTGCCTGCTCGGCGGGACAGATCTCACCCCTCCACTTT.

This chain connects TRBV4-1 to TRBJ2-1, with 14 positions matching TRBD2. The V gene's germline CDR1 is MGHRA and CDR2 YSYEKL. There are 15 residues in the CDR3. Trimming cost V 4 bases and J 12 bases; bases outside gene matches: 8. The CDR3: CASSRVTSGRVVQFF. The CDR3 DNA is TGCGCCAGCAGCCGTGTGACTAGCGGGAGGGTAGTGCAGTTCTTC.

The genes are TRBV19 and TRBJ2-7; 9 bases match TRBD1. Germline V gene data show CDR1 as LNHDA and CDR2 as SQIVND (reference sequence). The CDR3 is 14 residues long. V lost 4 bases to trimming and J lost 4 bases; unmatched junction nucleotides: 5. CDR3 sequence: CASSTWTGEYEQYF. For the CDR3, the DNA is TGTGCCAGTAGTACCTGGACAGGGGAGTACGAGCAGTACTTC.

This clone was counted a few times. J is TRBJ1-1 and V is TRBV7-9; the D gene is possibly TRBD1 (6 bases). Per germline, CDR1 SEHNR and CDR2 FQNEAQ (reference sequence). This CDR3 region has 13 residues. The V gene lost 4 bases and the J gene lost 6 bases, with 12 bases spanning the gap. CDR3: CASSSIRTAEAFF. The CDR3 nucleotides read TGTGCCAGCAGCTCCATCCGGACAGCTGAAGCTTTCTTT.

The V gene is TRBV5-1, the J gene TRBJ2-1, with D possibly TRBD2 on 6 matching bases. V lost 4 bases, J lost 5 bases, and 10 bases lay in between. CDR3 length: 13 amino acids. The germline CDR1 and CDR2 sequences are SGHRS and YFSETQ. The CDR3 is CASSATSNNEQFF. The CDR3 nucleotides read TGCGCCAGCAGCGCCACTAGCAACAATGAGCAGTTCTTC.

The chain combines TRBV4-2 with TRBJ1-4, with D perhaps TRBD1 (5 bases). This CDR3 is built from 13 residues. Germline assignment: CDR1 LGHNA and CDR2 YNFKEQ. Deletions cut 2 bases from V and 8 bases from J, with 9 bases between. The DNA of the CDR3 is TGTGCCAGCAGCCAACAGGGAGGCGAAAAACTGTTTTTT. Amino acids: CASSQQGGEKLFF.

V usage is TRBV6-5 and J usage is TRBJ2-1; D may be TRBD1 (6 bases). The CDR3 runs 15 residues. The V and J ends lost 2 bases and 0 bases respectively, with 8 bases between them. Looked up from germline, CDR1 is MNHEY and CDR2 is SVGAGI. The CDR3 coding sequence is TGTGCCAGCAGTTACAGGGGGACCTCCTACAATGAGCAGTTCTTC. Translation gives CASSYRGTSYNEQFF.

The chain carries TRBV5-1 and TRBJ1-2; D might be TRBD1 (6 bases). The CDR3 spans 14 residues. The V gene lost 1 base and the J gene lost 5 bases, with 12 bases spanning the gap. Per the germline V gene, CDR1 is SGHRS and CDR2 is YFSETQ. CDR3 bases: TGCGCCAGCAGCTTGACGGGGGGCCTTTATGGCTACACCTTC. This encodes CASSLTGGLYGYTF. Based on the CDR3 plus reference TRBV5-1 and TRBJ1-2, the full variable domain is KAGVTQTPRYLIKTRGQQVTLSCSPISGHRSVSWYQQTPGQGLQFLFEYFSETQRNKGNFPGRFSGRQFSNSRSEMNVSTLELGDSALYLCASSLTGGLYGYTFGSGTRLTVV.

The CDR3 sequence: CASSLGPAGYGYTF. The CDR3 DNA is TGCGCCAGCAGCTTGGGGCCGGCGGGCTATGGCTACACCTTC. The chain links TRBV5-1 to TRBJ1-2, with D hard to call. Deletions cut 0 bases from V and 4 bases from J, with 10 bases between. Germline values: CDR1 SGHRS, CDR2 YFSETQ. The CDR3 spans 14 residues. The full variable domain, in which reference TRBV5-1 and TRBJ1-2 provide the parts outside the CDR3, is KAGVTQTPRYLIKTRGQQVTLSCSPISGHRSVSWYQQTPGQGLQFLFEYFSETQRNKGNFPGRFSGRQFSNSRSEMNVSTLELGDSALYLCASSLGPAGYGYTFGSGTRLTVV.

The chain combines TRBV7-2 with TRBJ2-3; the D is unclear. V lost 8 bases to trimming and J lost 6 bases, with 9 bases between them. CDR3 length: 11 residues. CDR1 is SGHTA, CDR2 FQGNSA, per germline. The CDR3 is CASGELDTQYF. The CDR3 nucleotides are TGTGCCAGCGGAGAGCTGGATACGCAGTATTTT.

This clone was seen a few times. The chain joins TRBV28 to TRBJ1-3; TRBD1 aligns across 7 bases. Germline CDR1 and CDR2: MDHEN and SYDVKM. This CDR3 has 14 residues. Germline trimming cut 10 bases from V and 0 bases from J; bases unmatched to any gene: 6. The CDR3 loop reads CATRPGGSGNTIYF. As DNA, the CDR3 is TGTGCCACTCGGCCAGGGGGCTCTGGAAACACCATATATTTT.

The gene calls are TRBV19 and TRBJ1-5; 7 nucleotides align to TRBD1. V was pared by 1 base and J by 4 bases, with 7 bases of the junction left unmatched. Germline V gene lookup returns CDR1 LNHDA and CDR2 SQIVND (reference sequence). The CDR3 loop spans 16 amino acids. CDR3 region: CASSIGDRAWNQPQHF. The CDR3, as DNA: TGTGCCAGTAGTATAGGCGACAGGGCTTGGAATCAGCCCCAGCATTTT.

The chain links TRBV28 to TRBJ1-2; D gene unclear. The CDR3 sequence is 13 residues long. The germline CDR1 and CDR2 sequences are MDHEN and SYDVKM. V lost 5 bases to trimming and J lost 8 bases, with 15 bases between them. This CDR3 is CASSPTLLAGYTF. The DNA of the CDR3 is TGTGCCAGCAGTCCAACACTCTTAGCGGGCTACACCTTC.

This chain connects TRBV2 to TRBJ1-2; D is undetermined. The CDR3 length is 14 residues. V lost 6 bases, J lost 0 bases, and 11 bases lay in between. CDR1 is SNHLY, CDR2 FYNNEI, per germline. The CDR3: CASSGSVTNYGYTF. Written as DNA, the CDR3 is TGTGCCAGCAGCGGCAGCGTTACTAACTATGGCTACACCTTC.

This clone showed up just once. V and J are TRBV7-2 and TRBJ1-2, with 10 positions matching TRBD1. The germline V gene encodes CDR1 SGHTA and CDR2 FQGNSA. Losses at the gene ends were 3 bases for V and 0 bases for J; bases not matched to a gene: 4. There are 16 residues in the CDR3. The CDR3 reads CASSLGQGRANYGYTF. CDR3 bases: TGTGCCAGCAGCTTGGGACAGGGGCGGGCTAACTATGGCTACACCTTC. The variable domain in full, with the rest retrieved from reference TRBV7-2 and TRBJ1-2, is GAGVSQSPSNKVTEKGKDVELRCDPISGHTALYWYRQSLGQGLEFLIYFQGNSAPDKSGLPSDRFSAERTGGSVSTLTIQRTQQEDSAVYLCASSLGQGRANYGYTFGSGTRLTVV.

The gene calls are TRBV4-3 and TRBJ2-3; D gene unclear. Trimming removed 0 bases at V and 5 bases at J, with 9 bases between. This CDR3 spans 14 amino acids. Germline-derived CDR1 and CDR2 are LGHNA and YSLEER. CDR3 amino acids: CASSQDGLQDTQYF. For the CDR3, the DNA is TGCGCCAGCAGCCAAGATGGGCTCCAAGATACGCAGTATTTT.

V and J are TRBV6-5 and TRBJ2-7, with 7 bases aligning to TRBD1. After removal of 0 bases from V and 3 bases from J, the junction contained 5 bases not matched to a gene. CDR1 MNHEY and CDR2 SVGAGI come from the germline V gene. This CDR3 is built from 15 residues. CDR3 protein: CASSYSFGQDYEQYF. The CDR3, as DNA: TGTGCCAGCAGTTACTCTTTCGGACAGGACTACGAGCAGTACTTC.

This rearrangement joins TRBV5-1 to TRBJ2-1; weak D call: TRBD2 (6 bases). Looked up from germline, CDR1 is SGHRS and CDR2 is YFSETQ. This CDR3 comprises 14 residues. V was pared by 2 bases and J by 1 base, with 7 bases between. The CDR3 DNA reads TGCGCCAGCAGCTTCGGGGGATCCTACAATGAGCAGTTCTTC. Its translation: CASSFGGSYNEQFF.

V and J are TRBV5-8 and TRBJ2-2; TRBD1 aligns across 9 bases. V shed 7 bases and J 5 bases; nucleotides not matched to a gene: 9. Per the germline V gene, CDR1 is SGHTS and CDR2 is YDEGEE. The CDR3 spans 15 residues. The CDR3 region is CASAQRGTGTGELFF. DNA of the CDR3: TGTGCCAGCGCACAACGTGGGACAGGGACCGGGGAGCTGTTTTTT.

This clone was seen only a few times. The CDR3: CASTSRDSYGYTF. CDR3 nucleotides: TGTGCCAGCACCTCCCGGGACAGCTATGGCTACACCTTC. The chain has TRBV6-1 and TRBJ1-2; 7 bases map to TRBD1. This CDR3 spans 13 amino acids. Germline V gene data show CDR1 as MNHNS and CDR2 as SASEGT. V lost 7 bases, J lost 4 bases, and 6 bases stayed unmatched.

This chain links TRBV6-5 with TRBJ2-5; TRBD1 is a possible D gene (7 bases). Germline V gene data show CDR1 as MNHEY and CDR2 as SVGAGI. This CDR3 spans 16 amino acids. V was cut by 0 bases and J by 5 bases, with 16 bases left in between. The CDR3 loop is CASSYSEGAGGETQYF. DNA of the CDR3: TGTGCCAGCAGTTACTCAGAGGGGGCAGGGGGGGAGACCCAGTACTTC.

The CDR3 sequence: CASSLAQGAGNTIYF. Written as DNA, the CDR3 is TGTGCCAGCAGCTTAGCCCAGGGGGCTGGAAACACCATATATTTT. This chain connects TRBV7-9 to TRBJ1-3, with 7 nucleotides matching TRBD1. Trimming cost V 0 bases and J 2 bases; bases outside gene matches: 1. The CDR3 is made up of 15 amino acids. CDR1 and CDR2 (germline): SEHNR, FQNEAQ (reference sequence).

This clone has just a few counts. The gene calls are TRBV5-1 and TRBJ1-2; TRBD1 might be the D (6 bases). V lost 5 bases and J lost 6, with 20 bases in between. Germline V gene lookup returns CDR1 SGHRS and CDR2 YFSETQ. The CDR3 totals 15 residues. The CDR3 bases are TGCGCCAGCAGTACACAGGGAGAATGGTTGGATGGCTACACCTTC. Translated: CASSTQGEWLDGYTF.